This is a list of T cell receptor beta chains from one sample in a study of CD8+ T cells in alopecia areata. Clones were sequenced by immunoSEQ multiplex PCR, and TCRdb holds only the in-frame ones, with some missing. This sample has about 160,000 clones, with 50% to 70% found just once. Sequenced here: CD4+ T cells sorted from blood, sampled at week 4, from a patient treated with tofacitinib. Receptors originate from a human donor with alopecia areata. Each CDR3 is given with its conserved first and last residue. The order of the fields is D gene, J gene, V gene, clone size, CDR3 protein, CDR3 DNA. A D gene is named only where the DNA matches it firmly. Size is omitted from some rows. Given values are once, few, many or a class for expanded clones.

d_gene: TRBD2; j_gene: TRBJ2-3; v_gene: TRBV11-2; abundance: few; CDR3aa: CASSLGSGLAGTDTQYF; CDR3nt: TGTGCCAGCAGCTTAGGGTCGGGACTAGCGGGCACAGATACGCAGTATTTT
d_gene: NA; j_gene: TRBJ1-6; v_gene: TRBV13; abundance: NA; CDR3aa: CASSLGGRGYSPLHF; CDR3nt: TGTGCCAGCAGCTTAGGCGGCAGGGGTTATTCACCCCTCCACTTT
d_gene: NA; j_gene: TRBJ2-7; v_gene: TRBV5-1; abundance: NA; CDR3aa: CASTDPSGPSYEQYF; CDR3nt: TGCGCCAGCACCGACCCGAGCGGTCCCTCCTACGAGCAGTACTTC
d_gene: TRBD1; j_gene: TRBJ1-5; v_gene: TRBV29-1; abundance: few; CDR3aa: CSVGSTGGQPQHF; CDR3nt: TGCAGCGTGGGTTCGACAGGGGGCCAGCCCCAGCATTTT
d_gene: NA; j_gene: TRBJ2-2; v_gene: TRBV27; abundance: NA; CDR3aa: CASNTKWSTGELFF; CDR3nt: TGTGCCAGCAATACAAAGTGGAGCACCGGGGAGCTGTTTTTT
d_gene: NA; j_gene: TRBJ1-4; v_gene: TRBV6-5; abundance: NA; CDR3aa: CASSYRAGDEKLFF; CDR3nt: TGTGCCAGCAGTTACCGGGCAGGGGATGAAAAACTGTTTTTT
d_gene: NA; j_gene: TRBJ2-5; v_gene: TRBV5-1; abundance: NA; CDR3aa: CASSLEPLSVGTQYF; CDR3nt: TGCGCCAGCAGCTTGGAACCTCTAAGTGTCGGGACCCAGTACTTC
d_gene: NA; j_gene: TRBJ2-3; v_gene: TRBV6-5; abundance: NA; CDR3aa: CASRSGDTQYF; CDR3nt: TGTGCCAGCCGTAGCGGCGATACGCAGTATTTT
d_gene: NA; j_gene: TRBJ2-3; v_gene: TRBV6-5; abundance: few; CDR3aa: CASKATGTDTQYF; CDR3nt: TGTGCCAGCAAGGCGACGGGCACAGATACGCAGTATTTT
d_gene: NA; j_gene: TRBJ2-7; v_gene: TRBV4-3; abundance: NA; CDR3aa: CASSQISSRGEQYF; CDR3nt: TGCGCCAGCAGCCAAATCTCAAGCAGGGGCGAGCAGTACTTC
d_gene: NA; j_gene: TRBJ2-3; v_gene: TRBV5-4; abundance: once; CDR3aa: CASSTRGTDTQYF; CDR3nt: TGTGCCAGTAGTACTAGAGGCACAGATACGCAGTATTTT
d_gene: NA; j_gene: TRBJ2-7; v_gene: TRBV14; abundance: NA; CDR3aa: CASSQVVAEQYF; CDR3nt: TGTGCCAGCAGCCAAGTTGTCGCCGAGCAGTACTTC
d_gene: NA; j_gene: TRBJ2-3; v_gene: TRBV7-2; abundance: NA; CDR3aa: CASSFSTDTQYF; CDR3nt: TGTGCCAGCAGCTTCAGCACAGATACGCAGTATTTT
d_gene: NA; j_gene: TRBJ1-6; v_gene: TRBV9; abundance: NA; CDR3aa: CASSDTYNSPLHF; CDR3nt: TGTGCCAGCAGCGACACGTATAATTCACCCCTCCACTTT
d_gene: NA; j_gene: TRBJ2-7; v_gene: TRBV29-1; abundance: NA; CDR3aa: CSAYNTRNEQYF; CDR3nt: TGCAGCGCTTACAATACAAGGAACGAGCAGTACTTC
d_gene: NA; j_gene: TRBJ2-3; v_gene: TRBV5-8; abundance: NA; CDR3aa: CASSFPFGGQSTDTQYF; CDR3nt: TGTGCCAGCAGCTTTCCTTTCGGCGGACAGAGCACAGATACGCAGTATTTT
d_gene: TRBD2; j_gene: TRBJ2-5; v_gene: TRBV30; abundance: NA; CDR3aa: CAWITTGGGETQYF; CDR3nt: TGTGCCTGGATAACCACGGGGGGTGGGGAGACCCAGTACTTC
d_gene: TRBD1; j_gene: TRBJ1-1; v_gene: TRBV19; abundance: NA; CDR3aa: CASSRDRKNTEAFF; CDR3nt: TGTGCCAGTAGTCGGGACAGGAAAAACACTGAAGCTTTCTTT
d_gene: NA; j_gene: TRBJ2-7; v_gene: TRBV18; abundance: NA; CDR3aa: CASSRGSYEQYF; CDR3nt: TGTGCCAGCTCACGGGGGTCCTACGAGCAGTACTTC
d_gene: NA; j_gene: TRBJ2-7; v_gene: TRBV7-6; abundance: NA; CDR3aa: CASSDDIYEQYF; CDR3nt: TGTGCCAGCAGCGACGACATCTACGAGCAGTACTTC
d_gene: NA; j_gene: TRBJ2-7; v_gene: TRBV30; abundance: few; CDR3aa: CAWMGGYEQYF; CDR3nt: TGTGCCTGGATGGGGGGCTACGAGCAGTACTTC
d_gene: TRBD1; j_gene: TRBJ1-4; v_gene: TRBV10-3; abundance: few; CDR3aa: CAISLTGGNEKLFF; CDR3nt: TGTGCCATCAGTCTGACAGGGGGTAATGAAAAACTGTTTTTT
d_gene: NA; j_gene: TRBJ1-2; v_gene: TRBV7-9; abundance: NA; CDR3aa: CASSLGSGNYGYTF; CDR3nt: TGTGCCAGCAGCTTAGGCTCAGGGAACTATGGCTACACCTTC
d_gene: NA; j_gene: TRBJ2-1; v_gene: TRBV29-1; abundance: NA; CDR3aa: CSVESRDTYNEQFF; CDR3nt: TGCAGCGTCGAAAGCCGGGACACTTACAATGAGCAGTTCTTC
d_gene: NA; j_gene: TRBJ2-5; v_gene: TRBV11-1; abundance: once; CDR3aa: CASSRDGETQYF; CDR3nt: TGTGCCAGCAGCCGAGACGGAGAGACCCAGTACTTC